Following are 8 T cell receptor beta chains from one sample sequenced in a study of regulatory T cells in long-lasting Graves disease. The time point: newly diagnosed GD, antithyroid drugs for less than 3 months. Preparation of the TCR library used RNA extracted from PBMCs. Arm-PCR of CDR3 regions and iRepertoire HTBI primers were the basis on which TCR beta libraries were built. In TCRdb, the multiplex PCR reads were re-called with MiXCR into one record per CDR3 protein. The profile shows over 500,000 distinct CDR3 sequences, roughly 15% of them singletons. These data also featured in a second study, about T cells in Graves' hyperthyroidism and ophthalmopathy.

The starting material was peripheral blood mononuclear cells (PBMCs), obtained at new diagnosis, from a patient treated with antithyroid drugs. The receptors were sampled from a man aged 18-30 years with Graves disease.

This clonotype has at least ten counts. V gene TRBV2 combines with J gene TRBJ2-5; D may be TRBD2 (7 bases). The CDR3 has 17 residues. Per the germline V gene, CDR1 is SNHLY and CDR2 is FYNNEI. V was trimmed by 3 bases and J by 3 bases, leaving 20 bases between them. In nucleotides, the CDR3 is TGTGCCAGCAGTGAGGGGAGGGGGTTCAGAGTGGAAGAGACCCAGTACTTC. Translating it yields CASSEGRGFRVEETQYF.

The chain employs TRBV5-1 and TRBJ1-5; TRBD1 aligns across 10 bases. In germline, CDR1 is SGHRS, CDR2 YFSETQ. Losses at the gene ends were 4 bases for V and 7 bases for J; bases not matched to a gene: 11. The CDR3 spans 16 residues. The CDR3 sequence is CASSRPRDRGRQPQHF. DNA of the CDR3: TGCGCCAGCAGCCGCCCCCGGGACAGGGGCAGGCAGCCCCAGCATTTT.

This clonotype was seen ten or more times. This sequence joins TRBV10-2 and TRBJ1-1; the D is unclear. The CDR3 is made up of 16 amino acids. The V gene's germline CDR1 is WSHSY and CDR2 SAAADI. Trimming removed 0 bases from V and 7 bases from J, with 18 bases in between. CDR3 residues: CASSESLSGSGDEAFF. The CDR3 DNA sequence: TGCGCCAGCAGTGAGTCCTTGTCCGGCTCAGGTGATGAAGCTTTCTTT.

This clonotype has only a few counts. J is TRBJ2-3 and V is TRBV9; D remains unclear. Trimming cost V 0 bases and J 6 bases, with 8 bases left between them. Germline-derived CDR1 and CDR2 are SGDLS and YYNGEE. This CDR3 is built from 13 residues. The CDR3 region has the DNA TGTGCCAGCAGCGTAGACCCGCCGGATACGCAGTATTTT. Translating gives CASSVDPPDTQYF.

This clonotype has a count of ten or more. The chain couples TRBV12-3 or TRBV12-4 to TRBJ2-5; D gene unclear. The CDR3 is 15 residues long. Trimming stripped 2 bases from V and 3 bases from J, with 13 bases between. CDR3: CASSLWGASKETQYF. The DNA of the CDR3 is TGTGCCAGCAGTTTATGGGGTGCTAGTAAAGAGACCCAGTACTTC.

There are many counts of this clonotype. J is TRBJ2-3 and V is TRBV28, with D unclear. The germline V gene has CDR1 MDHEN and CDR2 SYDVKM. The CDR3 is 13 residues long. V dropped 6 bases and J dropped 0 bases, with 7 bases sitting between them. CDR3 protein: CASRQTSTDTQYF. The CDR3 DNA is TGTGCCAGCAGACAGACCAGCACAGATACGCAGTATTTT.

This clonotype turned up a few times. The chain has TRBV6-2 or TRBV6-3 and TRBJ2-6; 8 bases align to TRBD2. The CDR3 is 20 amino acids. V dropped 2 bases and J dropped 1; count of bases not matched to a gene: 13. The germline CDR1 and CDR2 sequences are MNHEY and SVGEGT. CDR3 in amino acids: CASSYPSSGSVDSGANVLTF. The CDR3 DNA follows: TGTGCCAGCAGTTACCCCTCCAGCGGGAGTGTTGATTCTGGGGCCAACGTCCTGACTTTC.

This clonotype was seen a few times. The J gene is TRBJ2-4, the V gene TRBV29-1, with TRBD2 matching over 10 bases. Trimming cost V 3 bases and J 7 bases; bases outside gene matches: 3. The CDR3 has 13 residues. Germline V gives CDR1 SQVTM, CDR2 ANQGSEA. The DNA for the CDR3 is TGCAGCGTTGATCTAGCGGGAGACAACATTCAGTACTTC. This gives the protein CSVDLAGDNIQYF. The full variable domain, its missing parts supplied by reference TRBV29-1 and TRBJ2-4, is SAVISQKPSRDICQRGTSLTIQCQVDSQVTMMFWYRQQPGQSLTLIATANQGSEATYESGFVIDKFPISRPNLTFSTLTVSNMSPEDSSIYLCSVDLAGDNIQYFGAGTRLSVL.